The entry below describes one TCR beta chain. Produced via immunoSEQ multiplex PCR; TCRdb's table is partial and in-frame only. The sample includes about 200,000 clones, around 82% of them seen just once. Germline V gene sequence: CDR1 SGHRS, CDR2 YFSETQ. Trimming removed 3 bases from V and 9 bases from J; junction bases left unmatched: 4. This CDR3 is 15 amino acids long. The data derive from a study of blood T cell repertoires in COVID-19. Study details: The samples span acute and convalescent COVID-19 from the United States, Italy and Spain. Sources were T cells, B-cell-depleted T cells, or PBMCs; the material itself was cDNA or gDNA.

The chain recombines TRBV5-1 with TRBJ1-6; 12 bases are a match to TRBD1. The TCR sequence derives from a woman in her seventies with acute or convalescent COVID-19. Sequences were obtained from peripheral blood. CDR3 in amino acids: CASSWGDRGRSPLHF. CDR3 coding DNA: TGCGCCAGCAGCTGGGGGGACAGGGGGCGTTCACCCCTCCACTTT. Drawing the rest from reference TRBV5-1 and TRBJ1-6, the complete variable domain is KAGVTQTPRYLIKTRGQQVTLSCSPISGHRSVSWYQQTPGQGLQFLFEYFSETQRNKGNFPGRFSGRQFSNSRSEMNVSTLELGDSALYLCASSWGDRGRSPLHFGNGTRLTVT.